What follows is one T cell receptor (beta chain) and its context. The specificity of this receptor is unknown. Per-nucleotide qualities are absent, and no much larger clonotype sits a single base away. Using the deep immunoSEQ assay, TCR CDR3 regions were amplified from genomic DNA by multiplex PCR. For each cell subset, the extracted genomic DNA was distributed evenly across all wells of several immunoSEQ 96-well plates, and each plate served as one replicate. For sorted subsets, each replicate PCR was loaded with 200 to 250 ng genomic DNA, equivalent to 30,000 to 35,000 T cell genomes. Purified libraries were measured with a Qubit 3.0 fluorometer, size-checked on a Bioanalyzer 2100, and measured again with the KAPA Library Quantification kit. Every immunoSEQ 96-well plate was sequenced on a separate single-read 150-cycle Illumina NextSeq 550 flow cell. The authors processed their data as follows. Because the immunoSEQ output held only junctional sequences and lacked quality scores, the filtering could not match the filtering applied to full-length reads. To assign V/J genes and CDR3, sequences were annotated against IMGT germline references using PyIR, a Python wrapper for IgBLAST v1.9. Reads were removed for weak V/J assignments (E-value above 1e-6), missing CDR3, stop codons, out-of-frame junctions, or ambiguous translated residues. V3J clonotypes were defined as sequences sharing the same inferred V gene, J gene, and CDR3 amino acid sequence. Percentage overlap between repertoires was computed as shared unique clonotypes divided by the size of the smaller repertoire. RTK rarefaction, the Chao1 estimator, and Recon v2.1 estimates of unobserved clonotypes were used to assess repertoire richness. Generation probabilities were computed with OLGA for all TCRbeta clonotypes obtained by the gDNA method from a few donors. In its TCRdb copy, this immuneACCESS table keeps in-frame sequences only and misses some clones. Where compared with another copy, unresolved V genes explain less than half of these, and the others have no known cause. V and J calls and clone size are those listed in that table; D and trimming were worked out from the DNA. The sample contains 500,000 to 550,000 clones, approximately 95% of them found a single time. About 0.06% of the sample is in the top ten clones.

The donors were healthy, HIV-negative adults with no recently reported acute infections or vaccinations. Only Caucasian adults living in Nashville, Tennessee, USA were represented among the donors. CD4+ T cells were enriched through magnetic negative selection, after which naive cells were positively selected on CD45RA and the remaining negative fraction served as the memory subset. Blood was collected by leukapheresis, and PBMCs were isolated by Ficoll-Histopaque density gradient centrifugation and then cryopreserved in liquid nitrogen vapor phase. Analytical flow cytometry was used to check the purity and quantity of each magnetically sorted T cell population. From each sorted fraction, genomic DNA was isolated and quantified by UV absorbance on a Nanodrop 2000c. The sample belongs to a study of shared clonotypes between healthy human individuals (TCRdb year 2020). Regarding the research as a whole: The cohort included a few men and a couple of women between 18 and 49 years of age. For each donor, three plates each were used for CD4 naive and CD4 memory, two plates were used for CD8 naive, and one plate was used for CD8 memory. Different laboratories and diverse techniques were used to prepare libraries and sequence TCR repertoires, to increase sequencing depth and limit assay-specific biases. Each donor's leukapheresis produced roughly between about 0.8 and 10 billion PBMCs. The study deeply sequenced blood TCR repertoires of five healthy adults to estimate repertoire size and the extent of clonotype sharing between individuals. General conclusions and limits of the study: Pairwise subsampling led to the expectation that sequencing depth would affect the degree of clonotype sharing among donors. Sharing across a few donors was observed for about 5% of naive CD4, 3.5% of naive CD8, 2.3% of memory CD4, and around 0.4% of memory CD8 clonotypes. Incomplete sequencing was indicated by rarefaction of sorted-subset datasets, despite the large sequencing depth. Compared with non-shared clonotypes, the clonotypes found in all four sorted-subset donors had higher generation probabilities. Sampling was restricted to blood, and TCR repertoires in tissues likely differ from the TCR repertoires found in blood. Naive subsets generally had larger estimated clonotype richness than memory subsets. Because the study included only a small number of donors, the genetic and exposure-history diversity represented was limited.

V is cut by 4 bases and J by 2 bases, and the space between the germline ends is 14 bases. The germline V gene provides CDR1 MDHEN and CDR2 SYDVKM. The CDR3 contains 15 residues, cysteine and phenylalanine counted. The sequence is cut down to CDR3 DNA, 45 bases in frame from base 1. This clonotype was sampled from a woman in her twenties or thirties in good health. The V and J segments used are TRBV28 and TRBJ1-2, with no reliable assignment of the D segment. The specimen sequenced was naive CD4+ T cells sorted from blood. Interpreted using the paper, the cell subset or site label stands for: CD45RA+ positively selected. The CDR3 is CASSSSGEGNYGYTF. The sequenced DNA is TGTGCCAGCAGTTCCAGCGGAGAAGGAAACTATGGCTACACCTTC.